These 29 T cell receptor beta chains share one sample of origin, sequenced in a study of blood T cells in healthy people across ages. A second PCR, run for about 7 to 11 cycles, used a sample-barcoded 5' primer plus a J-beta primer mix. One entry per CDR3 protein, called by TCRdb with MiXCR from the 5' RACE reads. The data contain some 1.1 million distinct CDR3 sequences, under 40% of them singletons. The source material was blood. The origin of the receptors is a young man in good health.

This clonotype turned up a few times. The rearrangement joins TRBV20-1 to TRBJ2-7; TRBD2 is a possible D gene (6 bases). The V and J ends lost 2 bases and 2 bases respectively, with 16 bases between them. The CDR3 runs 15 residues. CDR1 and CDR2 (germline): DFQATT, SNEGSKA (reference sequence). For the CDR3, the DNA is TGCAGTGCTAGACCCCGGGACTTCCCTACCTACGAGCAGTACTTC. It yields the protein CSARPRDFPTYEQYF.

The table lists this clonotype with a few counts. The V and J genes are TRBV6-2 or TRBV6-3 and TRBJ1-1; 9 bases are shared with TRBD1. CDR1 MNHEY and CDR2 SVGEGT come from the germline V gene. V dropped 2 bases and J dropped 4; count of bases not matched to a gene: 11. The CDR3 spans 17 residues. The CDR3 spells CASSYLPWGQGSTEAFF. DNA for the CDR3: TGTGCCAGCAGTTACCTTCCCTGGGGACAGGGTTCCACTGAAGCTTTCTTT.

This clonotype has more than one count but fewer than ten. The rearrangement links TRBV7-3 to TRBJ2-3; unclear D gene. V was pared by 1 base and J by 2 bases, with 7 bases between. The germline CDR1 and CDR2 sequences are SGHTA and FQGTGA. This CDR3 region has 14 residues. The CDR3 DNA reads TGTGCCAGCAGCTTAAACAGTCACACAGATACGCAGTATTTT. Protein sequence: CASSLNSHTDTQYF.

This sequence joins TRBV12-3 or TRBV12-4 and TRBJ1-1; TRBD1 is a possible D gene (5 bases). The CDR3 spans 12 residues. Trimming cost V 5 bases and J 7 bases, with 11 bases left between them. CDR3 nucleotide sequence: TGTGCCAGCAGTGCCTGGGGGAATGAAGCTTTCTTT. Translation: CASSAWGNEAFF.

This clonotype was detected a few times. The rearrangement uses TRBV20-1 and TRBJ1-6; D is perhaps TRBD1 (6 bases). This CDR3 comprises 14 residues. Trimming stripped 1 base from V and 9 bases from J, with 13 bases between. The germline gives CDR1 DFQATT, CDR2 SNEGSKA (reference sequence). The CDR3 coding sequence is TGCAGTGCTAGAGGCAGGGGAGGAATTTCACCCCTCCACTTT. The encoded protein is CSARGRGGISPLHF.

The DNA for the CDR3 is TGTGCCAGCAGTTTTAGGGAGCGAGGGAGCGAGACCCAGTACTTC. Translation gives CASSFRERGSETQYF. The chain uses TRBV12-3 or TRBV12-4 and TRBJ2-7; TRBD2 might be the D (5 bases). Judging by the DNA end, TRBJ2-5 fits better; the J call may be wrong. The CDR3 extends over 15 amino acids.

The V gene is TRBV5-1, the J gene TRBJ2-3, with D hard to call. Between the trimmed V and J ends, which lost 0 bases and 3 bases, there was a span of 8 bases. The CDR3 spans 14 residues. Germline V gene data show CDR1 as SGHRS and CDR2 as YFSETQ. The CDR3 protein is CASSLAIPTDTQYF. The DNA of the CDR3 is TGCGCCAGCAGCTTGGCCATCCCGACAGATACGCAGTATTTT.

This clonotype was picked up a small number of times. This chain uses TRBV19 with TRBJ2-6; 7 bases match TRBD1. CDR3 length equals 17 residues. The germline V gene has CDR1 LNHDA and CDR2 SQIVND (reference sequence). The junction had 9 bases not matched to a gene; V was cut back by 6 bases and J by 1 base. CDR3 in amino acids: CASSRQGGLSGANVLTF. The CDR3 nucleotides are TGTGCCAGTAGCCGACAGGGTGGTCTATCTGGGGCCAACGTCCTGACTTTC.

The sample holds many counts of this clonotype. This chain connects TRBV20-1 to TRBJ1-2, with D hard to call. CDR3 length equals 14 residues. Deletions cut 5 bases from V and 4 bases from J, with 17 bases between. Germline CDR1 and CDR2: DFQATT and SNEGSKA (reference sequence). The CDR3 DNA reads TGCAGTGCTGCCGAATCAAACCGAGGCTATGGCTACACCTTC. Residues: CSAAESNRGYGYTF.

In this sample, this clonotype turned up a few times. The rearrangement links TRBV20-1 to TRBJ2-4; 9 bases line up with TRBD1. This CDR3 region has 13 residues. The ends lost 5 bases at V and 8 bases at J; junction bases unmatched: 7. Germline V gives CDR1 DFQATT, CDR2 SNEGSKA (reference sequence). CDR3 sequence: CSALGTGFDIQYF. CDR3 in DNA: TGCAGTGCTCTGGGGACAGGGTTTGACATTCAGTACTTC.

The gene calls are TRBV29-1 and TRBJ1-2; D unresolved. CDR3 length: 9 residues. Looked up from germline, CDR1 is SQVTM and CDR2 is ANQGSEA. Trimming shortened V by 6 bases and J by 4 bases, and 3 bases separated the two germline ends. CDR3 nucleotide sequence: TGCAGCGTCTCCTATGGCTACACCTTC. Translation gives CSVSYGYTF. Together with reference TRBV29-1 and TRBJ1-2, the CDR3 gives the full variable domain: SAVISQKPSRDICQRGTSLTIQCQVDSQVTMMFWYRQQPGQSLTLIATANQGSEATYESGFVIDKFPISRPNLTFSTLTVSNMSPEDSSIYLCSVSYGYTFGSGTRLTVV.

CDR3 coding DNA: TGTGCCAGCAGTCCCCGGAGGGGGACGAACACCGGGGAGCTGTTTTTT. Translation gives CASSPRRGTNTGELFF. This chain uses TRBV27 with TRBJ2-2; D could derive from TRBD1 or TRBD2 (6 bases each). This CDR3 contains 16 residues. Trimming removed 5 bases from V and 0 bases from J, with 13 bases in between. From germline, CDR1 is MNHEY and CDR2 SMNVEV (reference sequence).

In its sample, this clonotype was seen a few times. CDR3 region: CASSVAKGSTYGYTF. CDR3 coding DNA: TGTGCCAGCAGCGTAGCTAAGGGGTCCACCTATGGCTACACCTTC. This chain joins TRBV9 and TRBJ1-2; tentatively, D is TRBD1 (5 bases). CDR3 length: 15 residues. Deletions cut 0 bases from V and 4 bases from J, with 13 bases between. The germline V gene encodes CDR1 SGDLS and CDR2 YYNGEE. Drawing the rest from reference TRBV9 and TRBJ1-2, the complete variable domain is DSGVTQTPKHLITATGQRVTLRCSPRSGDLSVYWYQQSLDQGLQFLIQYYNGEERAKGNILERFSAQQFPDLHSELNLSSLELGDSALYFCASSVAKGSTYGYTFGSGTRLTVV.

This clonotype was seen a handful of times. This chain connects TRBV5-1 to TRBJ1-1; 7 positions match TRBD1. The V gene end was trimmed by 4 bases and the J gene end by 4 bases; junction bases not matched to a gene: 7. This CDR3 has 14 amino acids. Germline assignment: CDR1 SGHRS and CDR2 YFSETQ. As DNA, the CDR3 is TGCGCCAGCAGCCCCGACAGGGTATCCACTGAAGCTTTCTTT. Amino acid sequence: CASSPDRVSTEAFF.

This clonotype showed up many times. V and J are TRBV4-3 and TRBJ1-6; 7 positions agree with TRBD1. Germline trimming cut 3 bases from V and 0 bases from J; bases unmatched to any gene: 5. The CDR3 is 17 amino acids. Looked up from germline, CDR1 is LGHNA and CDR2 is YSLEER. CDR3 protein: CASSQGQRSSYNSPLHF. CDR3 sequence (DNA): TGCGCCAGCAGCCAGGGACAGCGGAGCTCCTATAATTCACCCCTCCACTTT.

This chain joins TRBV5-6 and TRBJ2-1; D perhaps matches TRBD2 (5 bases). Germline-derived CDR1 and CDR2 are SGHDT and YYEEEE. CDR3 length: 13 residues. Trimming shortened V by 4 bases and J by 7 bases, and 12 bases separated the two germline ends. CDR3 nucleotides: TGTGCCAGCAGCACAGACTACGGGAATGAGCAGTTCTTC. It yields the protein CASSTDYGNEQFF.

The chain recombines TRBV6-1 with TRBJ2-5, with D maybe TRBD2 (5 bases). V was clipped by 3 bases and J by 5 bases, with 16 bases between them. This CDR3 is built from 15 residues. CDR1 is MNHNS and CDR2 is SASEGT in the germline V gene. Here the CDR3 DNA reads TGTGCCAGCAGTGACCGCTTCCGGGGATGGGAGACCCAGTACTTC. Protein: CASSDRFRGWETQYF.

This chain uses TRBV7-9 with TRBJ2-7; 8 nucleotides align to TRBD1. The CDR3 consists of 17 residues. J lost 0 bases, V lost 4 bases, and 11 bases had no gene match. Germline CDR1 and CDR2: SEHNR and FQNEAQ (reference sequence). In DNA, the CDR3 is TGTGCCAGCAGCTCAAACATTCGGACAGGGAGCTCCTACGAGCAGTACTTC. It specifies CASSSNIRTGSSYEQYF.

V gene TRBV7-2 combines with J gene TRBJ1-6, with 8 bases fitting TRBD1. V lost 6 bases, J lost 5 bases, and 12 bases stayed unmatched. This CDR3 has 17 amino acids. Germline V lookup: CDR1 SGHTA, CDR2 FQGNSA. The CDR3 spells CASRGTHGTGDNSPLHF. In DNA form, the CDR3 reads TGTGCCAGCAGGGGAACACACGGGACAGGCGATAATTCACCCCTCCACTTT. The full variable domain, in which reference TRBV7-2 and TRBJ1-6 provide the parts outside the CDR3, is GAGVSQSPSNKVTEKGKDVELRCDPISGHTALYWYRQSLGQGLEFLIYFQGNSAPDKSGLPSDRFSAERTGGSVSTLTIQRTQQEDSAVYLCASRGTHGTGDNSPLHFGNGTRLTVT.

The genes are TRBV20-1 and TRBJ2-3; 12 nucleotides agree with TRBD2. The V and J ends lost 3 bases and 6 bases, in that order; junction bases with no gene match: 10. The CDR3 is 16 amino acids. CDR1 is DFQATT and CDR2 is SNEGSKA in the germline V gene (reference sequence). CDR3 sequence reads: CSASLGLAGGTDTQYF. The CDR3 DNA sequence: TGCAGTGCTAGTCTGGGGCTAGCGGGGGGGACTGATACGCAGTATTTT.

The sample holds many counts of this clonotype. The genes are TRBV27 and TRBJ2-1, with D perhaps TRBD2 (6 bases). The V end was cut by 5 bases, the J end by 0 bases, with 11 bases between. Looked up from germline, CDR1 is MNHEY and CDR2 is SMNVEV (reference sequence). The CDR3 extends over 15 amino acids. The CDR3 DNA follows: TGTGCCAGCAGTCCGGGACTCAGCTCCTACAATGAGCAGTTCTTC. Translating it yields CASSPGLSSYNEQFF.

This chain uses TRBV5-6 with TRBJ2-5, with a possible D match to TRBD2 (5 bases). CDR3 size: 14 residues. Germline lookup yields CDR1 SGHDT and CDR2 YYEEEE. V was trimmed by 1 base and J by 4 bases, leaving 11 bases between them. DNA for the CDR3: TGTGCCAGCAGCTTGTCGGGGTCTGGAGAGACCCAGTACTTC. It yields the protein CASSLSGSGETQYF.

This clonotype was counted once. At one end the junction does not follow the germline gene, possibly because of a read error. The CDR3 DNA follows: TGTGCCAACAGCCAAGAGTCAGATTTCTATGGCTACACCTTC. This codes for CANSQESDFYGYTF. V and J are TRBV4-2 and TRBJ1-2; D is ambiguous. The CDR3 spans 14 residues. Germline V gene data show CDR1 as LGHNA and CDR2 as YNFKEQ.

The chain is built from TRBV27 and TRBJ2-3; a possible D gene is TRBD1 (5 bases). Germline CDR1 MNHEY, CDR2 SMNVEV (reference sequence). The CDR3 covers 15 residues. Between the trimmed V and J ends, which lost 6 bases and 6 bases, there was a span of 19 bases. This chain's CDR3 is CASSRAWGRPDTQYF. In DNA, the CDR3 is TGTGCCAGCAGCCGGGCGTGGGGCCGACCGGATACGCAGTATTTT.

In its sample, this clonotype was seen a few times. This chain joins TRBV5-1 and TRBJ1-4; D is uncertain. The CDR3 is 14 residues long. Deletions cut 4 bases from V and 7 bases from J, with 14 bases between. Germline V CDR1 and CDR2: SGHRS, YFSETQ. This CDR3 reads CASSLNPNGEKLFF. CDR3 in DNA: TGCGCCAGCAGCCTTAATCCGAATGGTGAAAAACTGTTTTTT. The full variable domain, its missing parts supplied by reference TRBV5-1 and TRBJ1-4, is KAGVTQTPRYLIKTRGQQVTLSCSPISGHRSVSWYQQTPGQGLQFLFEYFSETQRNKGNFPGRFSGRQFSNSRSEMNVSTLELGDSALYLCASSLNPNGEKLFFGSGTQLSVL.

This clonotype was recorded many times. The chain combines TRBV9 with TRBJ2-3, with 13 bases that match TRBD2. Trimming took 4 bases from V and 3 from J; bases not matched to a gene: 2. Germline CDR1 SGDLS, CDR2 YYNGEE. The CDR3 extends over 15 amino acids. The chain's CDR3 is CASSTSGGATDTQYF. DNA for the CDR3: TGTGCCAGCAGCACTAGCGGGGGGGCGACAGATACGCAGTATTTT.

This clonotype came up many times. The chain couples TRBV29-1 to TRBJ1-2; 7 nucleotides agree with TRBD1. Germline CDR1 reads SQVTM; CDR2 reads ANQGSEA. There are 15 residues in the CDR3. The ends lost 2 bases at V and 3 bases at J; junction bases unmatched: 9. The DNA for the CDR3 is TGCAGCGTTGAATCCGGGGAAGGGGGCTACTATGGCTACACCTTC. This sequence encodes CSVESGEGGYYGYTF. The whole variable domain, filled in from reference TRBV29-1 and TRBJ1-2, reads SAVISQKPSRDICQRGTSLTIQCQVDSQVTMMFWYRQQPGQSLTLIATANQGSEATYESGFVIDKFPISRPNLTFSTLTVSNMSPEDSSIYLCSVESGEGGYYGYTFGSGTRLTVV.

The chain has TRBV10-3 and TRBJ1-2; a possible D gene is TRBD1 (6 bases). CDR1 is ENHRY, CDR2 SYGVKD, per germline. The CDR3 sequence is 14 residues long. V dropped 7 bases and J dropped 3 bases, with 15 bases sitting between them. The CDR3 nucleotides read TGTGCCATCAAGGGCGCAGGGGCGGACTATGGCTACACCTTC. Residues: CAIKGAGADYGYTF.

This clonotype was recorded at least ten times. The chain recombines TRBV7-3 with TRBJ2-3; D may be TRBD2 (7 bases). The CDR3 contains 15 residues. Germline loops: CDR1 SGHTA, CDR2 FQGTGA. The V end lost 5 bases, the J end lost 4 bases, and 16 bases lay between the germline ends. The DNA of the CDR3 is TGTGCCAGCAGCCCAGCGACAGGACTAGCAGATACGCAGTATTTT. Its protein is CASSPATGLADTQYF.